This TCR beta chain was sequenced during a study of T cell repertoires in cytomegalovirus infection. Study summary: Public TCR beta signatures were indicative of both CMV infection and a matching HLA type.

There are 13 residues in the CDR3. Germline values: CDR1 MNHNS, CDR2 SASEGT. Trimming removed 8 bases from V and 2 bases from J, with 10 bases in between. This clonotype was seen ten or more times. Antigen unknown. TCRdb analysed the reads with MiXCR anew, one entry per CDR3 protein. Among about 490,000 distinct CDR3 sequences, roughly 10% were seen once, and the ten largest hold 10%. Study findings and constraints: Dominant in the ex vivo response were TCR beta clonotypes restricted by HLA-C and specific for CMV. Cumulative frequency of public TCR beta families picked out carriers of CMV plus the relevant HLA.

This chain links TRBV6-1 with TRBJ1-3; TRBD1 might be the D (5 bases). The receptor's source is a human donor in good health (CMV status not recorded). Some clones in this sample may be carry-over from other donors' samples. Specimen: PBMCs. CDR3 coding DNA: TGTGCCAGCGCAAGGGGCGCTGGAAACACCATATATTTT. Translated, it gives CASARGAGNTIYF.